This entry describes one TCR beta chain. The antigen is unknown. The CDR3 is made up of 14 amino acids. V shed 4 bases, J shed 1 base, and the junction held 2 bases outside the gene matches. Germline CDR1 reads SNHLY; CDR2 reads FYNNEI. This sample is drawn from a study of cytomegalovirus exposure and HLA in healthy donors. Study-wide points: CMV serostatus stood as the only immune exposure information on hand. Later, an analysis found that common viral pathogens appeared to be linked with several of the most significant clusters. Segments of the TCR beta V type were, in most cases, productive about 90% or about 30% of the time in an earlier analysis.

Vbeta (60) and Jbeta (13) primers were used in the PCR. Repertoires were generated with immunoSEQ multiplex PCR, while TCRdb's copy carries only in-frame clones and drops some. Altogether about 130,000 clones are present, roughly a tenth being singletons, with the ten largest covering about 4.7%. Sequences were obtained from PBMCs. The rearrangement joins TRBV2 to TRBJ2-3, with 7 nucleotides matching TRBD1. This clonotype originated in a woman aged 18-35 years in good health and CMV-seropositive. CDR3 coding DNA: TGTGCCAGCAGTGCAAGGGGGCGCACAGATACGCAGTATTTT. Translating gives CASSARGRTDTQYF.